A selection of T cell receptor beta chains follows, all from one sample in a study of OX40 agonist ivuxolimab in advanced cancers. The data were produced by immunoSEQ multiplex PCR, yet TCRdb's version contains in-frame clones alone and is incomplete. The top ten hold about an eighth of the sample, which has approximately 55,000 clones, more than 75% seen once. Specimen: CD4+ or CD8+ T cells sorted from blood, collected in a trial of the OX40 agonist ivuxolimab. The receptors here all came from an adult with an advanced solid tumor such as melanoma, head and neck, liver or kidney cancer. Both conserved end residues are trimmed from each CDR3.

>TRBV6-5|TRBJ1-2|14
ASSYRGQGFGYGYT
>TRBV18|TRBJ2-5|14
ASSLSDRGSRETQY
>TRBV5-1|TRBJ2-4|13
ASSLPGQGTGIQY
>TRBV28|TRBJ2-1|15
ASSSSGGRASYNEQF
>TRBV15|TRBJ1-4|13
ATSRDPSGGEKLF
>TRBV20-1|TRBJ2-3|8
SARVNTQY
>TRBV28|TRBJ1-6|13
ASSLPGTRHSPLH
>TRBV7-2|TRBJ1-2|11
ASSRTRDYGYT
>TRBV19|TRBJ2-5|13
ASRTLMGDQETQY
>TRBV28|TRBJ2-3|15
ASSFVLTGGPTDTQY
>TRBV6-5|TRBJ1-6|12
ASSRTGTNSPLH
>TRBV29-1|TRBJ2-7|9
SVWGLHEQY
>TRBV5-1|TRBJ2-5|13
ASSFASNVGETQY
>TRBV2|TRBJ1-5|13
ASRWEAYSNQPQH
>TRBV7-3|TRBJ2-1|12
ASSENGPKGGQF